The 23 T cell receptor beta chains reported below all come from one sample, sequenced in a study of regulatory T cells in long-lasting Graves disease. Sample time point: persistent/refractory GD, antithyroid drugs over 5 years with positive TRAb. The TCR library used RNA extracted from PBMCs. Assembly of TCR beta libraries relied on iRepertoire HTBI primers together with Arm-PCR of CDR3 regions. A single record per CDR3 protein comes from TCRdb applying MiXCR to the multiplex PCR reads. The data show about half a million distinct CDR3 sequences, about 20% seen once. The sample here was peripheral blood mononuclear cells (PBMCs), taken when the disease was refractory, from a patient treated with antithyroid drugs. The receptors were sampled from a female donor with Graves disease.

This clonotype came up many times. The chain combines TRBV28 with TRBJ1-4, with 7 bases aligning to TRBD1. The J segment lost 6 bases and the V segment lost 8 bases, leaving 9 bases of the junction unmatched. There are 14 residues in the CDR3. CDR1 is MDHEN and CDR2 is SYDVKM in the germline V gene. This CDR3 is CASASGGTDEKLFF. CDR3 nucleotide sequence: TGTGCCAGCGCATCAGGGGGTACAGATGAAAAACTGTTTTTT.

V and J are TRBV6-1 and TRBJ2-3, with 9 bases aligning to TRBD2. This CDR3 comprises 16 residues. Germline loops: CDR1 MNHNS, CDR2 SASEGT. After removal of 5 bases from V and 2 bases from J, the junction contained 8 bases not matched to a gene. This CDR3 is CASSPNSGGDTDTQYF. For the CDR3, the DNA is TGTGCCAGCAGTCCAAATAGCGGGGGTGACACAGATACGCAGTATTTT.

The V gene is TRBV11-2, the J gene TRBJ2-3; tentative D call: TRBD1 (6 bases). Trimming shortened V by 4 bases and J by 2 bases, and 16 bases separated the two germline ends. CDR1 SGHAT and CDR2 FQNNGV come from the germline V gene. The length of the CDR3 is 16 residues. CDR3 coding DNA: TGTGCCAGCAGCTCGATTCAAGGACAGAACACAGATACGCAGTATTTT. Translation gives CASSSIQGQNTDTQYF.

V gene TRBV4-3 combines with J gene TRBJ1-4; possible D gene TRBD1, 6 bases. Germline assignment: CDR1 LGHNA and CDR2 YSLEER. V lost 0 bases and J lost 8, with 13 bases in between. This CDR3 spans 15 amino acids. As DNA, the CDR3 is TGCGCCAGCAGCCAAGAGGGGGCAGGCGGGGAAAAACTGTTTTTT. Protein: CASSQEGAGGEKLFF.

The J gene is TRBJ2-1, the V gene TRBV28; TRBD2 matches 7 bases. The germline gives CDR1 MDHEN, CDR2 SYDVKM. The CDR3 consists of 17 residues. With 3 bases clipped from V and 8 bases from J, the junction kept 16 bases outside the gene matches. The CDR3 coding sequence is TGTGCCAGCAGTTTGACCCGGGACTACCAGAAGATGTATGAGCAGTTCTTC. The encoded protein is CASSLTRDYQKMYEQFF.

There are many counts of this clonotype. Here the CDR3 DNA reads TGCAGTGCTAGAGATTCGAACTTCAACTATGGCTACACCTTC. It encodes CSARDSNFNYGYTF. This chain uses TRBV20-1 with TRBJ1-2; D is ambiguous. The CDR3 extends over 14 amino acids. V gave up 0 bases and J gave up 2 bases, with 10 bases separating them. The germline gives CDR1 DFQATT, CDR2 SNEGSKA (reference sequence).

The CDR3 sequence: CASSLWGTQGELFF. CDR3 DNA sequence: TGTGCCAGCAGCTTATGGGGGACTCAGGGGGAGCTGTTTTTT. The chain combines TRBV7-2 with TRBJ2-2; perhaps TRBD2 as D (6 bases). The CDR3 spans 14 residues. V was clipped by 2 bases and J by 8 bases, with 12 bases between them. CDR1 and CDR2 (germline): SGHTA, FQGNSA.

The sample holds a few counts of this clonotype. The V and J genes are TRBV7-2 and TRBJ1-6, with TRBD1 matching 8 bases. Germline values: CDR1 SGHTA, CDR2 FQGNSA. There are 14 residues in the CDR3. Losses at the gene ends were 6 bases for V and 9 bases for J; bases not matched to a gene: 7. Here the CDR3 reads CASSLTGAFSPLHF. The DNA of the CDR3 is TGTGCCAGCAGTTTGACAGGGGCTTTTTCACCCCTCCACTTT.

This clonotype was recorded a few times. V gene TRBV4-3 combines with J gene TRBJ1-4; D remains unclear. Trimming pared 0 bases from V and 5 bases from J, leaving 10 bases between. This CDR3 region has 15 residues. Germline assignment: CDR1 LGHNA and CDR2 YSLEER. This CDR3 is CASSQEGNLNEKLFF. CDR3 nucleotides: TGCGCCAGCAGCCAAGAGGGGAATTTAAATGAAAAACTGTTTTTT.

Comment on this clonotype: A far larger clone is one nucleotide away, so this likely arose from a read error. The chain is built from TRBV7-2 and TRBJ1-2, with a weak D call TRBD1 (5 bases). V gave up 6 bases and J gave up 8 bases, with 19 bases separating them. The CDR3 runs to 14 residues. The germline gives CDR1 SGHTA, CDR2 FQGNSA. CDR3 protein: CASRTLKGRYGYTF. CDR3 nucleotides: TGTGCCAGCAGAACTCTTAAGGGGCGGTACGGCTACACCTTC. The whole variable domain, filled in from reference TRBV7-2 and TRBJ1-2, reads GAGVSQSPSNKVTEKGKDVELRCDPISGHTALYWYRQSLGQGLEFLIYFQGNSAPDKSGLPSDRFSAERTGGSVSTLTIQRTQQEDSAVYLCASRTLKGRYGYTFGSGTRLTVV.

This clonotype has a single count. A much larger clone lies one base from this, so it may be a read error. Lacking the conserved final phenylalanine or tryptophan, this CDR3 likely reflects a read error. The gene calls are TRBV29-1 and TRBJ1-5; D uncertain. CDR1 is SQVTM and CDR2 is ANQGSEA in the germline V gene. The CDR3 is 13 residues long. Deletions cut 7 bases from V and 5 bases from J, with 15 bases between. CDR3 residues: CSAQTADDQPQHL. The CDR3 region has the DNA TGCAGCGCCCAAACAGCGGATGATCAGCCCCAGCATCTT.

The V gene is TRBV19, the J gene TRBJ2-7; the D gene could be TRBD1 or TRBD2 (5 bases each). This CDR3 comprises 14 residues. CDR1 LNHDA and CDR2 SQIVND come from the germline V gene (reference sequence). V lost 3 bases, J lost 7 bases, and 16 bases lay in between. As DNA, the CDR3 is TGTGCCAGTAGTATGGGGACGGGGATGGATGAGCAGTACTTC. Its translation is CASSMGTGMDEQYF.

This clonotype was picked up a small number of times. The genes are TRBV28 and TRBJ1-5; 9 bases match TRBD1. Trimming took 4 bases from V and 1 from J; bases not matched to a gene: 14. From germline, CDR1 is MDHEN and CDR2 SYDVKM. This CDR3 spans 19 amino acids. This CDR3 reads CASSSNHRGPEVSNQPQHF. CDR3 nucleotides: TGTGCCAGCAGTTCTAACCACAGGGGGCCCGAGGTCAGCAATCAGCCCCAGCATTTT.

This clonotype was seen many times. V is TRBV6-5 and J is TRBJ1-4; possibly TRBD1 for D (5 bases). V dropped 2 bases and J dropped 8 bases, with 12 bases sitting between them. Germline CDR1 MNHEY, CDR2 SVGAGI. This CDR3 has 14 amino acids. DNA for the CDR3: TGTGCCAGCAGTTACGCAGGGTCCGCGGAAAAACTGTTTTTT. Its protein is CASSYAGSAEKLFF.

This chain joins TRBV4-2 and TRBJ2-5; 7 bases align to TRBD1. Trimming removed 2 bases from V and 2 bases from J; junction bases left unmatched: 5. Germline assignment: CDR1 LGHNA and CDR2 YNFKEQ. This CDR3 contains 15 residues. The CDR3 coding sequence is TGTGCCAGCAGCCAATATAGGGACAGTCAAGAGACCCAGTACTTC. Translation: CASSQYRDSQETQYF.

The chain links TRBV7-2 to TRBJ2-7, with a weak D call TRBD1 (6 bases). The CDR3 length is 16 residues. Per the germline V gene, CDR1 is SGHTA and CDR2 is FQGNSA. V was pared by 2 bases and J by 2 bases, with 16 bases between. In DNA form, the CDR3 reads TGTGCCAGCAGCTTATACCATCTACAGGGACCCTACGAGCAGTACTTC. It yields the protein CASSLYHLQGPYEQYF.

This clonotype was observed at least ten times. The J gene is TRBJ1-1, the V gene TRBV24-1; no definite D call. This CDR3 contains 13 residues. V lost 6 bases and J lost 1, with 8 bases in between. Germline V lookup: CDR1 KGHDR, CDR2 SFDVKD. CDR3 coding DNA: TGTGCCACCAGTAATGACGGGAACACTGAAGCTTTCTTT. Translation gives CATSNDGNTEAFF.

This clonotype was observed a few times. V and J are TRBV6-1 and TRBJ1-4, with D uncertain. Trimming took 6 bases from V and 13 from J, leaving 12 bases between them. Germline CDR1 and CDR2: MNHNS and SASEGT. The CDR3 has 11 residues. The CDR3 region has the DNA TGTGCCAGCAGCTCCCGGACCACACTGTTTTTT. Protein product: CASSSRTTLFF.

This clonotype was detected only a few times. This chain links TRBV6-2 or TRBV6-3 with TRBJ2-1; D is undetermined. The germline V gene encodes CDR1 MNHEY and CDR2 SVGEGT. V lost 2 bases, J lost 4 bases, and 3 bases lay in between. The CDR3 is 12 residues long. As DNA, the CDR3 is TGTGCCAGCAGTTACCAATACAATGAGCAGTTCTTC. Protein product: CASSYQYNEQFF.

V usage is TRBV29-1 and J usage is TRBJ2-7, with D perhaps matching TRBD1 (6 bases). Germline assignment: CDR1 SQVTM and CDR2 ANQGSEA. The CDR3 has 14 amino acids. V lost 6 bases and J lost 3, with 18 bases in between. Written as DNA, the CDR3 is TGCAGCGTCCGAACGACAGGACGAATCTACGAGCAGTACTTC. Translating gives CSVRTTGRIYEQYF.

This clonotype has at least ten counts. V gene TRBV7-2 combines with J gene TRBJ1-2, with no clear D. The CDR3 loop spans 13 amino acids. Trimming took 2 bases from V and 2 from J, leaving 6 bases between them. Germline assignment: CDR1 SGHTA and CDR2 FQGNSA. The CDR3, as DNA: TGTGCCAGCAGCTTATCACCCAACTATGGCTACACCTTC. Translation gives CASSLSPNYGYTF.

CDR3 bases: TGTGCCAGTAGTATTGTAGTGGCTCGGGTCAAAAAAGACTATGGCTACACCTTC. Protein product: CASSIVVARVKKDYGYTF. This chain joins TRBV19 and TRBJ1-2; D unresolved. From germline, CDR1 is LNHDA and CDR2 SQIVND (reference sequence). The CDR3 contains 18 residues. Trimming stripped 3 bases from V and 3 bases from J, with 23 bases between.

The V gene is TRBV5-4, the J gene TRBJ1-6; no clear D gene. V lost 0 bases and J lost 7, with 11 bases in between. Germline V gene sequence: CDR1 SGHNT, CDR2 YYREEE (reference sequence). The CDR3 loop spans 15 amino acids. CDR3: CASSLEGSRNSPLHF. In DNA form, the CDR3 reads TGTGCCAGCAGCTTGGAAGGGTCGCGGAATTCACCCCTCCACTTT.